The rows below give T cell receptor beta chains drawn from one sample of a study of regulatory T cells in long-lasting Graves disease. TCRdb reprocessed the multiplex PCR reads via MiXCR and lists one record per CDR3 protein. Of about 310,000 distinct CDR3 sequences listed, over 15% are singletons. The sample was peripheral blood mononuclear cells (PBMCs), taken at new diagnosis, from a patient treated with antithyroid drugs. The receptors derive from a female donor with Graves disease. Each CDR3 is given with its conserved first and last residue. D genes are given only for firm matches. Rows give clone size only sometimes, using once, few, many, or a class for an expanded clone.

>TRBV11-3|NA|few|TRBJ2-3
TGTGCCAGCAGCTCGGCGGTAGAGCGGATTCGCACAGATACGCAGTATTTT
CASSSAVERIRTDTQYF
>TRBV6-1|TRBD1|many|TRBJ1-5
TGTGCCAGCAGTCTCACAGGGGGGGGTAATAGCAATCAGCCCCAGCATTTT
CASSLTGGGNSNQPQHF
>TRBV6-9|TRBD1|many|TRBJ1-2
TGTGCCAGCAGTTACCATCCGGACAGGGGAGAAGATGGCTACACCTTC
CASSYHPDRGEDGYTF
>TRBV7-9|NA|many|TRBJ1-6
TGTGCCAGCAGCTTAAACGGCTATAATTCACCCCTCCACTTT
CASSLNGYNSPLHF
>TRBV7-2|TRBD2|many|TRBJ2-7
TGTGCCAGCAGCTTAGCAGCTAGCGGGACCTACGAGCAGTACTTC
CASSLAASGTYEQYF
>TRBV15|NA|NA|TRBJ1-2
TGTGCCACCAGCAGTGTCCTTGGACAGCGAATCCGATATGGCTACACCTTC
CATSSVLGQRIRYGYTF
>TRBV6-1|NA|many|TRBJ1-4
TGTGCCAGCAGATCACCGGGTGAAAAACTGTTTTTT
CASRSPGEKLFF
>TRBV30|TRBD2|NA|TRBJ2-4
TGTGCCTCGGGACTAGGTAATGGAAACATTCAGTACTTC
CASGLGNGNIQYF
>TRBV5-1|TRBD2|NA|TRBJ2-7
TGCGCCAGCAGCTTGGTCGGGACTAGCGGGATTTCGAGCTCCTACGAGCAGTACTTC
CASSLVGTSGISSSYEQYF
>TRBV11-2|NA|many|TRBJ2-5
TGTGCCAGCAGTTCGGCGGGGGCCCCCCGGACCCAGTACTTC
CASSSAGAPRTQYF
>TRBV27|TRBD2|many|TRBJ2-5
TGTGCCAGCAGTGCAACGGGAGCGGGGGAGACCCAGTACTTC
CASSATGAGETQYF
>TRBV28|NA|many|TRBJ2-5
TGTGCCAGCAGGCAAGAGACCCAGTACTTC
CASRQETQYF
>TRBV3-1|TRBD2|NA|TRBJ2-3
TGTGCCAGCAGCCAAGATCGGGCAGGGAGGGCAGATACGCAGTATTTT
CASSQDRAGRADTQYF
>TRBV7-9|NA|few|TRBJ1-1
TGTGCCAGCAGCTTAGGTCAGGGAGTACGGAACACTGAAGCTTTCTTT
CASSLGQGVRNTEAFF
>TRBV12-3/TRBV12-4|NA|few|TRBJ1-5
TGTGCCAGCAGTTTAGCCGACCGCACCAATCAGCCCCAGCATTTT
CASSLADRTNQPQHF
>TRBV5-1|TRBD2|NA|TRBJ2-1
TGCGCCAGCAGCTTGGTAGCTAGCGGGAACTCCTACAATGAGCAGTTCTTC
CASSLVASGNSYNEQFF
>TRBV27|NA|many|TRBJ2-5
TGTGCCAGCAGTTCGGACTACCGAGAGACCCAGTACTTC
CASSSDYRETQYF
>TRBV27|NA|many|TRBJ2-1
TGTGCCAGCAGTTTTGGACCCAACAATGAGCAGTTCTTC
CASSFGPNNEQFF
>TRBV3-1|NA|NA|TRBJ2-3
TGTGCCAGCAGCCAGAGGGGGAGTTTGACAGATACGCAGTATTTT
CASSQRGSLTDTQYF
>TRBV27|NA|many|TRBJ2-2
TGTGCCAGCAGTTTAAGGTCCAGGAACACCGGGGAGCTGTTTTTT
CASSLRSRNTGELFF
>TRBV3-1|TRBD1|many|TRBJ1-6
TGTGCCAGCAGCCAAGTGGCAGGGGGAAATTCACCCCTCCACTTT
CASSQVAGGNSPLHF
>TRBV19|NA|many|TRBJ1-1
TGTGCCAGTAGTCACCAGGGGACTGAAGCTTTCTTT
CASSHQGTEAFF
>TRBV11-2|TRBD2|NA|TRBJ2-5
TGTGCCAGCAGCTTAGCGCTACTAGCGGGAGTGGAGACCCAGTACTTC
CASSLALLAGVETQYF
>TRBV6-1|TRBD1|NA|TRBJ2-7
TGTGCCAGCAGTCACTCCGGGACAGGGGGCTACGAGCAGTACTTC
CASSHSGTGGYEQYF
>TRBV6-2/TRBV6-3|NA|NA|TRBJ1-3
TGTGCCAGCAGTTACTCGATGGGACGGCCCTCTGGAAACACCATATATTTT
CASSYSMGRPSGNTIYF
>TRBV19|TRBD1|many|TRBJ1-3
TGTGCCAGTAGTAACTCGGACAGGGGAGGCACCATATATTTT
CASSNSDRGGTIYF
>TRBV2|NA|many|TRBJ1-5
TGTGCCAGCAGCAGCCGACAGACATATACGAATCAGCCCCAGCATTTT
CASSSRQTYTNQPQHF
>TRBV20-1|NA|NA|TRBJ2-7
TGCAGTGCTAAGGTGGATGCCTACGAGCAGTACTTC
CSAKVDAYEQYF
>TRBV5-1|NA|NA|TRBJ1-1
TGCGCCAGCAGCTTGTTCGCCCAGGGGACCTTGAACACTGAAGCTTTCTTT
CASSLFAQGTLNTEAFF
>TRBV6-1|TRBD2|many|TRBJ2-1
TGTGCCAGCAGTGAAGAAACTAGCGGGAGGGATGAGCAGTTCTTC
CASSEETSGRDEQFF
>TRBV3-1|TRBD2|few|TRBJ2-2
TGTGCCAGCAGCCGCACTAGCGGGACGAACACCGGGGAGCTGTTTTTT
CASSRTSGTNTGELFF
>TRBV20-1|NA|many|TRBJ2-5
TGCAGTGCTACACAACCAGGGACGGAGACCCAGTACTTC
CSATQPGTETQYF
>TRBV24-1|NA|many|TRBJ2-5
TGTGCCACCAGTGAAAGGGAGACCCAGTACTTC
CATSERETQYF
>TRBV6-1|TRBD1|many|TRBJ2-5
TGTGCCAGCAGCCGCGACAGGGGCTATGAGATAGCCCAGTACTTC
CASSRDRGYEIAQYF
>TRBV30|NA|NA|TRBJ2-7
TGTGCCTGGAGTGTACTTGGCAGGCACTACGAGCAGTACTTC
CAWSVLGRHYEQYF
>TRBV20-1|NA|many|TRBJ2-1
TGCAGTGCTACAGATATCGGTGAGCAGTTCTTC
CSATDIGEQFF
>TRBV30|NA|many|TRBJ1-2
TGTGCCTGGAGGTCGATTTTAACGGGGAACTATGGCTACACCTTC
CAWRSILTGNYGYTF
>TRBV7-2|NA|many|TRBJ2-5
TGTGCCAGCAGCTTGGGGTATGGGGGAGTAGGCGGAGAGACCCAGTACTTC
CASSLGYGGVGGETQYF
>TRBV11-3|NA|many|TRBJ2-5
TGTGCCAGCAGCTTAGAGGTAGGAGAGACCCAGTACTTC
CASSLEVGETQYF
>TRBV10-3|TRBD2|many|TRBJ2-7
TGTGCCATCAGTGAGTTGGGTGGGACTAGCGGGATGGAGCAGTACTTC
CAISELGGTSGMEQYF
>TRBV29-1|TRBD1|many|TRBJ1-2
TGCAGCGGCAACACAGGGGATGGCTACACCTTC
CSGNTGDGYTF
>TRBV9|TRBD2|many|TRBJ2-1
TGTGCCAGCAGCGAGGGGACTAGCGGGACTACCAATGAGCAGTTCTTC
CASSEGTSGTTNEQFF
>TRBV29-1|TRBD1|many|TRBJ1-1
TGCAGCGTCGTCGGACAGGGGGTGTGGACTGAAGCTTTCTTT
CSVVGQGVWTEAFF
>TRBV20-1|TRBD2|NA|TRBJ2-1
TGCAGTACTTACGAAAGCGGGAGGGCCCATGAGCAGTTCTTC
CSTYESGRAHEQFF
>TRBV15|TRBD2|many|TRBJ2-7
TGTGCCACCAGCAGGAAGCGGGAGGGCCGTGGCGAGCAGTACTTC
CATSRKREGRGEQYF
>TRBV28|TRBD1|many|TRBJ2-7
TGTGCCAGCAGTTTCCTCCGGACAGGGGTTTCATACGAGCAGTACTTC
CASSFLRTGVSYEQYF